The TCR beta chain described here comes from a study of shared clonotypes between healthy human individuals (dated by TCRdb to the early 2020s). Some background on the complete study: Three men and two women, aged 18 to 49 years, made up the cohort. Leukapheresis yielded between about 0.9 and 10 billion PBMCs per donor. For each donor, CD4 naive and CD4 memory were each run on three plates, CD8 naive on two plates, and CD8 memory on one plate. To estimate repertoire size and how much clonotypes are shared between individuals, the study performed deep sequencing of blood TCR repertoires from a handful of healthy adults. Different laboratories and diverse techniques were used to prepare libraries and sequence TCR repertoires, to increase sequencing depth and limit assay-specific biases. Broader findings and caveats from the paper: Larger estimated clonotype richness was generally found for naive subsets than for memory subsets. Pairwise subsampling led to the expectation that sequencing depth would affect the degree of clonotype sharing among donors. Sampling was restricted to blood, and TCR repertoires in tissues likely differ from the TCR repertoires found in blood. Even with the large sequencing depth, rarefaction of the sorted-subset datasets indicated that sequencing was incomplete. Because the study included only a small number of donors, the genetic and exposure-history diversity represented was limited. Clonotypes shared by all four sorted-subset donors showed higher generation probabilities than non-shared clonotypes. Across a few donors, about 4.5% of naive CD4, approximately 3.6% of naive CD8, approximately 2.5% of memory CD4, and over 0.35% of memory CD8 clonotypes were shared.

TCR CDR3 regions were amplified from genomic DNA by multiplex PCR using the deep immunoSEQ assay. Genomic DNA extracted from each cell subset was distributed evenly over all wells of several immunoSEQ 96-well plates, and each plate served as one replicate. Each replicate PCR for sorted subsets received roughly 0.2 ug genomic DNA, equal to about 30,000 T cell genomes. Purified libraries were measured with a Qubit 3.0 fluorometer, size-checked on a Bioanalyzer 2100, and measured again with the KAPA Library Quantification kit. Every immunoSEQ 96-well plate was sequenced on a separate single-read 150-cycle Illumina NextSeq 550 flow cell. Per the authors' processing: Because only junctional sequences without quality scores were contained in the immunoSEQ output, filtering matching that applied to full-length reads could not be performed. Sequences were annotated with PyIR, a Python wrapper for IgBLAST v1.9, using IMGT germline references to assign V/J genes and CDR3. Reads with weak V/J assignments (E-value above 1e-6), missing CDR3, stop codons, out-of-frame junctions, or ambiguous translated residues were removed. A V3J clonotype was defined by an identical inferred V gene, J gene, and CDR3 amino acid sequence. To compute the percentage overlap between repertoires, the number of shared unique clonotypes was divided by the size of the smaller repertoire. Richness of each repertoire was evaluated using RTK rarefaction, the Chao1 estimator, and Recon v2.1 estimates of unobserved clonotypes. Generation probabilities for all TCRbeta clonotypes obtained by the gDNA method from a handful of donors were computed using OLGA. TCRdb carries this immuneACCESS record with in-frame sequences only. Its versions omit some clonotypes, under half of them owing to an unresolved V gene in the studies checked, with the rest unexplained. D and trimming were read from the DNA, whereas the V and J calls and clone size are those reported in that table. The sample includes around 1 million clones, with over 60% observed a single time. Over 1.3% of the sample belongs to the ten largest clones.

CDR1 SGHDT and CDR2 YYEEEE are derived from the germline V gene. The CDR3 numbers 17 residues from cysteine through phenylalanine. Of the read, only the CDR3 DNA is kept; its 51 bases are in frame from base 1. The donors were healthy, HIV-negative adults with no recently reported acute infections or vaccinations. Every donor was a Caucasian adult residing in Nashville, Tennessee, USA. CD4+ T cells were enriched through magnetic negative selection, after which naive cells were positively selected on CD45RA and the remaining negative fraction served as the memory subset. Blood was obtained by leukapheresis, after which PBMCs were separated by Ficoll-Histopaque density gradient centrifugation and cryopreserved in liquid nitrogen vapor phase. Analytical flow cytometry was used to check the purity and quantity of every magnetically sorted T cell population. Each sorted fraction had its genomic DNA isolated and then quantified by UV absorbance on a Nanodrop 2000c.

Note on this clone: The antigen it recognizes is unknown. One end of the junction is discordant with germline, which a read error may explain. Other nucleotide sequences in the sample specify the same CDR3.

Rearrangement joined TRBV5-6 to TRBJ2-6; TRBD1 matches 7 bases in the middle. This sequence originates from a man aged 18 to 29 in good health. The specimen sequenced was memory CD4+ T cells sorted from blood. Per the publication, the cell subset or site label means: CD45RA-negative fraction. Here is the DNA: TGTGCCAGCAGCCTGACAGGGAACTTAGCTGGGGCCAACGTCCTAACTTTC. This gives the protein CASSLTGNLAGANVLTF.